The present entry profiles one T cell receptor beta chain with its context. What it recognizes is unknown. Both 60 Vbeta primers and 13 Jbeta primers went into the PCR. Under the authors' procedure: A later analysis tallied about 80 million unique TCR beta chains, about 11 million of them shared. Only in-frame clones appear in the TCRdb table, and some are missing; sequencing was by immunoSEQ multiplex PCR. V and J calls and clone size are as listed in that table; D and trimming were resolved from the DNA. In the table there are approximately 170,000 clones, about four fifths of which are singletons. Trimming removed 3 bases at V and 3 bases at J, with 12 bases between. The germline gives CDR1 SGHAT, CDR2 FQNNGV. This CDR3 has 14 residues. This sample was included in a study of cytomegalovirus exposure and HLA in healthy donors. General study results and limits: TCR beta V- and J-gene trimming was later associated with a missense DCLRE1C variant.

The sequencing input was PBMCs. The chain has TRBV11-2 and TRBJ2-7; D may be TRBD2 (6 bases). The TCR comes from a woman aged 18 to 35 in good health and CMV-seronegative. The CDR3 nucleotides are TGTGCCAGCAGCTTGGCTAGCGAATACTACGAGCAGTACTTC. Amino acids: CASSLASEYYEQYF.